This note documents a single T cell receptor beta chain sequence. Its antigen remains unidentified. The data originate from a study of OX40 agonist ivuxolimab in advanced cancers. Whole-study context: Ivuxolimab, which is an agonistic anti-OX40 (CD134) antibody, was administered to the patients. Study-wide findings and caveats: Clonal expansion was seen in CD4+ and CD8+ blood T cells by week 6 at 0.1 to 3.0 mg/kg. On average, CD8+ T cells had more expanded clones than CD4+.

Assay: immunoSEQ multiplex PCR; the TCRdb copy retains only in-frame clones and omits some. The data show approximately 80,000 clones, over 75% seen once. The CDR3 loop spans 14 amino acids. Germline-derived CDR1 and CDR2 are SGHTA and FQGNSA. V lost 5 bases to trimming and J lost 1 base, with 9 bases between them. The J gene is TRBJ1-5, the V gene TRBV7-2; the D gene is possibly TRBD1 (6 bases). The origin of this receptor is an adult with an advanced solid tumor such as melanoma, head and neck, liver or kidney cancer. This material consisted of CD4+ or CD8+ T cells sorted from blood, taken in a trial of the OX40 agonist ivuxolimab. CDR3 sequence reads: CASSRGQSNQPQHF. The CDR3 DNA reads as TGTGCCAGCAGCCGAGGACAGAGCAATCAGCCCCAGCATTTT. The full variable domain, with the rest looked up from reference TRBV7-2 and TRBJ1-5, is GAGVSQSPSNKVTEKGKDVELRCDPISGHTALYWYRQSLGQGLEFLIYFQGNSAPDKSGLPSDRFSAERTGGSVSTLTIQRTQQEDSAVYLCASSRGQSNQPQHFGDGTRLSIL.